Shown below are 17 T cell receptor beta chains from a single sample sequenced in a study of radiation and T cells in renal cell carcinoma. The table came from immunoSEQ multiplex PCR; TCRdb's copy has only in-frame clones and leaves some out. The sample shows approximately 65,000 clones, more than 60% of them seen only once. Time point: blood 4 weeks post-SBRT, at nephrectomy. The treatment here: 15 Gy SBRT to primary tumor, nephrectomy 4 weeks later. Sequenced here: blood, sampled from a patient whose treatment included radiotherapy and nephrectomy. The receptors were gathered from a man aged 60-69 years with renal cell carcinoma.

This clone was found once. The rearrangement links TRBV21-1 to TRBJ1-5. TRBV21-1 is a documented pseudogene. This CDR3 spans 15 amino acids. CDR3 nucleotides: TGTGCCAGCAGCCTTCGGATGGGGGGCGGGCAGCCCCAGCATTTT. Its protein product is CASSLRMGGGQPQHF.

This chain joins TRBV7-2 and TRBJ2-5; 8 positions agree with TRBD2. J lost 2 bases, V lost 0 bases, and 5 bases had no gene match. Germline CDR1 SGHTA, CDR2 FQGNSA. CDR3 length equals 16 residues. The CDR3 loop is CASSLAGTRGQETQYF. Here the CDR3 DNA reads TGTGCCAGCAGCTTAGCCGGGACTAGGGGGCAAGAGACCCAGTACTTC.

This chain uses TRBV5-6 with TRBJ1-2; 7 bases align to TRBD1. This CDR3 is 15 amino acids long. Germline values: CDR1 SGHDT, CDR2 YYEEEE. Trimming cost V 5 bases and J 0 bases; bases outside gene matches: 7. CDR3 sequence reads: CASRATGTANYGYTF. The CDR3 DNA reads as TGTGCCAGCAGGGCGACCGGGACAGCTAACTATGGCTACACCTTC.

V and J are TRBV15 and TRBJ2-2, with 7 bases fitting TRBD1. This CDR3 region has 14 residues. Germline V gene data show CDR1 as LNHNV and CDR2 as YYDKDF (reference sequence). J was trimmed by 4 bases and V by 5 bases; bases with no gene match: 4. The CDR3 coding sequence is TGTGCCACCAGCGGCGACAGGGTCACCGGGGAGCTGTTTTTT. This translates into CATSGDRVTGELFF.

The genes are TRBV11-2 and TRBJ2-7, with 8 bases that match TRBD2. V was pared by 5 bases and J by 1 base, with 4 bases of the junction left unmatched. The CDR3 runs 14 residues. Germline V lookup: CDR1 SGHAT, CDR2 FQNNGV. The CDR3 sequence is CASSTTSGSYEQYV. Written as DNA, the CDR3 is TGTGCCAGCAGCACCACTAGCGGATCCTACGAGCAGTACGTC.

V is TRBV16 and J is TRBJ1-4; TRBD1 might be the D (6 bases). The CDR3 consists of 16 residues. The ends were cut back, 0 bases at V and 6 bases at J, with 14 bases in the middle. Germline V gives CDR1 KGHSY, CDR2 FQNENV. The CDR3 protein is CASSQSGTGWDEKLFF. The CDR3 DNA is TGTGCCAGCAGCCAATCGGGAACAGGGTGGGATGAAAAACTGTTTTTT.

The table lists this clone with a few counts. The V and J genes are TRBV11-2 and TRBJ2-2; maybe TRBD2 (6 bases). The CDR3 has 14 amino acids. The germline CDR1 and CDR2 sequences are SGHAT and FQNNGV. The V end lost 6 bases, the J end lost 5 bases, and 13 bases lay between the germline ends. The CDR3 loop is CASRFGTGTGELFF. The CDR3 bases are TGTGCCAGCAGATTTGGGACTGGGACCGGGGAGCTGTTTTTT.

J is TRBJ2-3 and V is TRBV5-1; D is unclear. Trimming shortened V by 0 bases and J by 6 bases, and 5 bases separated the two germline ends. Germline V gives CDR1 SGHRS, CDR2 YFSETQ. This CDR3 comprises 12 residues. The CDR3 reads CASSLAVDTQYF. The CDR3 nucleotides read TGCGCCAGCAGCTTGGCAGTGGATACGCAGTATTTT.

V gene TRBV9 combines with J gene TRBJ2-1; no reliable D call. Trimming removed 0 bases from V and 5 bases from J, with 12 bases in between. CDR1 and CDR2 from the germline V gene are SGDLS and YYNGEE. This CDR3 has 15 residues. CDR3 bases: TGTGCCAGCAGCGTAGATGTGTATTTAGACAATGAGCAGTTCTTC. It specifies CASSVDVYLDNEQFF.

This chain joins TRBV28 and TRBJ1-1, with D possibly TRBD1 on 5 matching bases. V was pared by 5 bases and J by 1 base, with 14 bases between. This CDR3 region has 15 residues. Per the germline V gene, CDR1 is MDHEN and CDR2 is SYDVKM. The CDR3 reads CASSESGLKNTEAFF. The CDR3 DNA follows: TGTGCCAGCAGTGAGTCGGGACTAAAGAACACTGAAGCTTTCTTT. Combining the CDR3 with reference TRBV28 and TRBJ1-1 gives the whole variable domain DVKVTQSSRYLVKRTGEKVFLECVQDMDHENMFWYRQDPGLGLRLIYFSYDVKMKEKGDIPEGYSVSREKKERFSLILESASTNQTSMYLCASSESGLKNTEAFFGQGTRLTVV.

V usage is TRBV2 and J usage is TRBJ1-2, with 7 positions matching TRBD1. This CDR3 has 15 residues. The trim removed 6 bases at V and 4 bases at J, leaving 11 bases unmatched. Germline V lookup: CDR1 SNHLY, CDR2 FYNNEI. CDR3: CASSENTGAVYGYTF. The CDR3 bases are TGTGCCAGCAGCGAAAACACAGGGGCGGTCTATGGCTACACCTTC.

The rearrangement links TRBV13 to TRBJ2-3; 8 bases are shared with TRBD2. The CDR3 extends over 15 amino acids. With V trimmed by 0 bases and J by 5 bases, 4 bases remained unmatched. Germline V CDR1 and CDR2: PRHDT, FYEKMQ (reference sequence). CDR3 coding DNA: TGTGCCAGCAGCTTAGGCGGGGGGGCAGGAGATACGCAGTATTTT. Translating it yields CASSLGGGAGDTQYF.

The rearrangement links TRBV27 to TRBJ2-1; D might be TRBD2 (6 bases). This CDR3 is built from 16 residues. Trimming left V 0 bases short and J 2 bases short, with 11 bases between. The V gene's germline CDR1 is MNHEY and CDR2 SMNVEV (reference sequence). DNA of the CDR3: TGTGCCAGCAGTTTATCAGGAGGGCCCCCCTACAATGAGCAGTTCTTC. This translates into CASSLSGGPPYNEQFF.

Concerning this clone itself: The sample has other DNA sequences that encode this CDR3 too. This chain links TRBV5-6 with TRBJ1-3, with a possible D match to TRBD1 (5 bases). From germline, CDR1 is SGHDT and CDR2 YYEEEE. The CDR3 has 15 residues. The germline V and J ends were trimmed by 4 bases and 4 bases, with 15 bases remaining between them. The CDR3 DNA sequence: TGTGCCAGCAGCCCGGACGGGGGGGGAGGAAACACCATATATTTT. The encoded protein is CASSPDGGGGNTIYF.

The chain employs TRBV15 and TRBJ2-1; 7 nucleotides align to TRBD1. Germline V lookup: CDR1 LNHNV, CDR2 YYDKDF (reference sequence). The CDR3 runs to 16 residues. Trimming took 3 bases from V and 6 from J; bases not matched to a gene: 11. CDR3 in amino acids: CATSRDIGPGGNEQFF. CDR3 nucleotide sequence: TGTGCCACCAGCAGGGATATAGGACCAGGGGGCAATGAGCAGTTCTTC.

The chain has TRBV11-2 and TRBJ2-2, with 11 bases aligning to TRBD2. With V trimmed by 9 bases and J by 0 bases, 6 bases remained unmatched. CDR1 is SGHAT, CDR2 FQNNGV, per germline. CDR3 size: 16 residues. This CDR3 is CASLGLAGSNTGELFF. Written as DNA, the CDR3 is TGTGCCAGTTTAGGACTAGCGGGTTCGAACACCGGGGAGCTGTTTTTT.

The chain joins TRBV15 to TRBJ1-1, with TRBD1 identical over 7 bases. The CDR3 is 14 amino acids. V lost 0 bases, J lost 6 bases, and 4 bases stayed unmatched. From germline, CDR1 is LNHNV and CDR2 YYDKDF (reference sequence). The chain's CDR3 is CATSRDQGDPEAFF. The CDR3 DNA follows: TGTGCCACCAGCAGAGATCAGGGGGACCCTGAAGCTTTCTTT. Full variable domain (rest looked up from reference TRBV15 and TRBJ1-1): DAMVIQNPRYQVTQFGKPVTLSCSQTLNHNVMYWYQQKSSQAPKLLFHYYDKDFNNEADTPDNFQSRRPNTSFCFLDIRSPGLGDTAMYLCATSRDQGDPEAFFGQGTRLTVV.